Sequencing of this T cell receptor beta chain was carried out in a study of shared clonotypes between healthy human individuals (dated by TCRdb to between 2020 and 2021). Background on the whole study: Three men and a couple of women, aged 18 to 49 years, made up the cohort. Per donor, three plates each were used for CD4 naive and CD4 memory, two for CD8 naive, and one for CD8 memory. Leukapheresis yielded between about 0.85 and 9.5 billion PBMCs per donor. To estimate repertoire size and how much clonotype sharing occurs between individuals, the study deeply sequenced the blood TCR repertoires of five healthy adults. Different laboratories and diverse techniques were used to prepare libraries and sequence TCR repertoires, to increase sequencing depth and limit assay-specific biases. Broad study findings and their caveats: Around 5% of naive CD4, around 3.6% of naive CD8, about 2.4% of memory CD4, and about 0.4% of memory CD8 clonotypes were shared across several donors. Sampling was restricted to blood, and TCR repertoires in tissues likely differ from the TCR repertoires found in blood. The small number of donors limited the genetic and exposure-history diversity represented. Incomplete sequencing was indicated by rarefaction of sorted-subset datasets, despite the large sequencing depth. Naive subsets generally had larger estimated clonotype richness than memory subsets did. Compared with non-shared clonotypes, the clonotypes found in all four sorted-subset donors had higher generation probabilities. Pairwise subsampling indicated that sequencing depth was expected to affect the degree of clonotype sharing among donors.

There are 15 amino acids in the CDR3, from cysteine to phenylalanine inclusive. Solely the CDR3 DNA is kept, with 45 bases framed from the first base. Germline trimming: 2 bases from V, 10 bases from J; junction bases outside gene matches: 6. The germline V gene encodes CDR1 SGHVS and CDR2 FQNEAQ. The donors were healthy, HIV-negative adults who had no recently reported acute infections or vaccinations. Every donor was a Caucasian adult living in Nashville, Tennessee, USA. CD4+ T cells were enriched by magnetic negative selection, after which naive cells were positively selected on CD45RA and the negative fraction was taken as the memory subset. Blood was collected by leukapheresis, and PBMCs were isolated by Ficoll-Histopaque density gradient centrifugation and then cryopreserved in liquid nitrogen vapor phase. Purity and quantity of every magnetically sorted T cell population were checked by analytical flow cytometry. Genomic DNA was isolated from every sorted fraction and measured by UV absorbance on a Nanodrop 2000c.

Using the deep immunoSEQ assay, multiplex PCR amplified TCR CDR3 regions from genomic DNA. Extracted genomic DNA from each cell subset was distributed evenly across all wells of several immunoSEQ 96-well plates, and each plate was treated as a replicate. Each replicate PCR for sorted subsets received roughly 200 ng genomic DNA, equal to roughly 30,000 T cell genomes. The purified libraries were quantified using a Qubit 3.0 fluorometer, sized with a Bioanalyzer 2100, and then quantified again using the KAPA Library Quantification kit. Every immunoSEQ 96-well plate was sequenced on a dedicated single-read 150-cycle Illumina NextSeq 550 flow cell. Processing in the source paper ran as follows. Because the immunoSEQ output held only junctional sequences and lacked quality scores, the filtering could not match the filtering applied to full-length reads. To assign V/J genes and CDR3, sequences were annotated using PyIR, a Python wrapper for IgBLAST v1.9, with IMGT germline references. Reads were filtered out if the reads had weak V/J assignments (E-value above 1e-6), no CDR3, stop codons, out-of-frame junctions, or ambiguous translated residues. V3J clonotypes were defined as sequences sharing the same inferred V gene, J gene, and CDR3 amino acid sequence. The percentage overlap between two repertoires was calculated by dividing the number of shared unique clonotypes by the size of the smaller repertoire. Three approaches were used to assess repertoire richness: RTK rarefaction, the Chao1 estimator, and Recon v2.1 estimates of unobserved clonotypes. For all TCRbeta clonotypes obtained by the gDNA method from a handful of donors, generation probabilities were computed with OLGA. Held by TCRdb, this immuneACCESS table contains in-frame sequences only and omits some clones. Under half of the omission traces to an unresolved V gene where checked; the cause of the rest is unknown. D and trimming were read from the DNA, whereas the V and J calls and clone size are those reported in that table. The sample table records approximately 250,000 clones; 60% to 80% of these occur just once. The top ten constitute over 8.5% of the sample.

Worth noting for this clone: Its cognate antigen has yet to be identified. No much larger clone exists at a distance of one base, and base qualities are not known.

This sequence originates from a man aged 25-45 years in good health. The rearrangement joined TRBV7-8 to TRBJ2-1; TRBD2 matches 12 bases in the middle. The source material was memory CD4+ T cells sorted from blood. The cell subset or site label for this specimen denotes: CD45RA-negative fraction. At the DNA level, the sequence is TGTGCCAGCAGCTTATCGACTAGCGGGAGTTCGGAGCAGTTCTTC. This sequence encodes CASSLSTSGSSEQFF.